One sample yielded the 4 T cell receptor beta chains listed below, sequenced in a study of cytomegalovirus exposure and HLA in healthy donors. The data were produced by immunoSEQ multiplex PCR, yet TCRdb's version contains in-frame clones alone and is incomplete. The table has more than 85,000 clones, 85% to 95% seen once. Sequencing was done on a sample of PBMCs. These receptor sequences come from a woman between 25 and 40 years old in good health and CMV-seropositive.

This clone has just one count. V usage is TRBV11-2 and J usage is TRBJ1-5; possible D gene TRBD1, 5 bases. V was shortened by 5 bases and J by 3 bases, with 14 bases between the two germline ends. Germline CDR1 reads SGHAT; CDR2 reads FQNNGV. The CDR3 is made up of 15 amino acids. CDR3 sequence reads: CASSPRVQLNQPQHF. The CDR3 nucleotides read TGTGCCAGCAGCCCCAGGGTTCAACTCAATCAGCCCCAGCATTTT.

The chain links TRBV9 to TRBJ2-4; 7 bases align to TRBD1. Germline lookup yields CDR1 SGDLS and CDR2 YYNGEE. This CDR3 is 15 amino acids long. V lost 0 bases, J lost 7 bases, and 7 bases stayed unmatched. The CDR3 here is CASSVAGAGGNIQYF. The CDR3 region has the DNA TGTGCCAGCAGCGTAGCTGGGGCAGGGGGTAACATTCAGTACTTC. Looking up the rest from reference TRBV9 and TRBJ2-4 gives the full variable domain: DSGVTQTPKHLITATGQRVTLRCSPRSGDLSVYWYQQSLDQGLQFLIQYYNGEERAKGNILERFSAQQFPDLHSELNLSSLELGDSALYFCASSVAGAGGNIQYFGAGTRLSVL.

The chain joins TRBV7-2 to TRBJ2-5; D is possibly TRBD1 (6 bases). V was cut by 1 base and J by 4 bases, with 10 bases left in between. CDR1 is SGHTA and CDR2 is FQGNSA in the germline V gene. This CDR3 region has 14 residues. Here the CDR3 DNA reads TGTGCCAGCAGCTTAGGGCTAGGGGGAGAGACCCAGTACTTC. This translates into CASSLGLGGETQYF.

The chain links TRBV11-2 to TRBJ2-7; D is perhaps TRBD2 (6 bases). This CDR3 region has 14 residues. V was clipped by 3 bases and J by 0 bases, with 9 bases between them. Germline V gives CDR1 SGHAT, CDR2 FQNNGV. This CDR3 reads CASSFPGSSYEQYF. In nucleotides, the CDR3 is TGTGCCAGCAGCTTCCCCGGGAGCTCCTACGAGCAGTACTTC. Using reference TRBV11-2 and TRBJ2-7 for the parts outside the CDR3, the full variable domain is EAGVAQSPRYKIIEKRQSVAFWCNPISGHATLYWYQQILGQGPKLLIQFQNNGVVDDSQLPKDRFSAERLKGVDSTLKIQPAKLEDSAVYLCASSFPGSSYEQYFGPGTRLTVT.